The T cell receptor beta chain described here comes from a study of OX40 agonist ivuxolimab in advanced cancers. Generated by immunoSEQ multiplex PCR, the TCRdb table keeps only in-frame clones and is missing some. The table has tens of thousands of clones, 70% to 85% seen once. Material: CD4+ or CD8+ T cells sorted from blood, obtained in a trial of the OX40 agonist ivuxolimab. The sequence came from an adult with an advanced solid tumor such as melanoma, head and neck, liver or kidney cancer.

In DNA, the CDR3 is TGTGCCAGCAGCTTACAAGCGGGAGGTGGCACAGATACGCAGTATTTT. This translates into CASSLQAGGGTDTQYF. The V call is TRBV11-3, the J call TRBJ2-3; 9 bases are shared with TRBD2. The CDR3 has 16 residues. Losses at the gene ends were 2 bases for V and 1 base for J; bases not matched to a gene: 4. Germline loops: CDR1 SGHNT, CDR2 YENEEA. The variable domain in full, with the rest retrieved from reference TRBV11-3 and TRBJ2-3, is EAGVVQSPRYKIIEKKQPVAFWCNPISGHNTLYWYLQNLGQGPELLIRYENEEAVDDSQLPKDRFSAERLKGVDSTLKIQPAELGDSAVYLCASSLQAGGGTDTQYFGPGTRLTVL.